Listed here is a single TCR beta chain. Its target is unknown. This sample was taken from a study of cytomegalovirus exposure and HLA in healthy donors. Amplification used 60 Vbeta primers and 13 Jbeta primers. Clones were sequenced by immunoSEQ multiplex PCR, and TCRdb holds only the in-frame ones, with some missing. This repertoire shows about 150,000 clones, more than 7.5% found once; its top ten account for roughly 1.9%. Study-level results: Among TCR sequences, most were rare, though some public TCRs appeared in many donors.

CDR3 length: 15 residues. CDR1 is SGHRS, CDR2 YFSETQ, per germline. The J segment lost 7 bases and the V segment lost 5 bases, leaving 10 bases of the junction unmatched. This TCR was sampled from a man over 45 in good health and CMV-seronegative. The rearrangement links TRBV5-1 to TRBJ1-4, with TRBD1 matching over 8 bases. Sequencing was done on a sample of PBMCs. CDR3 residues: CASRINRGVAEKLFF. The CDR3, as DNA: TGCGCCAGCAGAATCAACAGGGGGGTCGCTGAAAAACTGTTTTTT.